This T cell receptor (beta chain) was recovered during a study of shared clonotypes between healthy human individuals. It was CD45RO-negative cells, positively selected for CCR7, that made up naive CD8 cells, with terminally differentiated effector memory CD45RA+ cells excluded. Produced via immunoSEQ multiplex PCR; TCRdb's table is partial and in-frame only. This table has millions of clones, about 95% appearing once. There are 15 residues in the CDR3. Germline V gene lookup returns CDR1 PRHDT and CDR2 FYEKMQ (reference sequence). V lost 1 base to trimming and J lost 13 bases, with 20 bases between them.

V gene TRBV13 combines with J gene TRBJ2-1; D is perhaps TRBD1 or TRBD2 (5 bases each). This receptor was identified in a young man in good health. The sequencing input was naive CD8+ T cells sorted from blood. This CDR3 is CASSLVGMGESPQFF. The CDR3 DNA is TGTGCCAGCAGCTTAGTCGGAATGGGGGAGTCACCCCAGTTCTTC.